A selection of T cell receptor beta chains follows, all from one sample in a study of T cell repertoires in cytomegalovirus infection. A single record per CDR3 protein comes from TCRdb applying MiXCR to the reads. The data show about 740,000 distinct CDR3 sequences, less than 40% seen once. The sequencing input was PBMCs. These receptors were collected from a human donor in good health (CMV status not recorded). Some clones in this sample may be carry-over from other donors' samples. CDR3s include the opening cysteine and the closing phenylalanine or tryptophan. A D gene is named only where the DNA matches it firmly. A clone size is listed for some rows: how often the clone was seen (once, few, many), or a class if it is expanded.

>TRBV20-1|TRBD1|TRBJ2-7|.
TGCAGTGCCGCAAAGGACAGGGGCCTCGAGCAGTACTTC
CSAAKDRGLEQYF
>TRBV28|.|TRBJ1-1|few
TGTGCCAGCAGTTGGTTCAGGGCTCGAGCTTTCTTT
CASSWFRARAFF
>TRBV7-3|TRBD1|TRBJ1-4|few
TGTGCCAGCAGCTTAATCCCCCTACAGGGGGGGGATGAAAAACTGTTTTTT
CASSLIPLQGGDEKLFF
>TRBV12-3/TRBV12-4|.|TRBJ1-2|few
TGTGCCAGCAGTTTGTTGGCCCTGGGACCCTATGGCTACACCTTC
CASSLLALGPYGYTF
>TRBV6-8|.|TRBJ2-7|.
TGTGCCAGCACACATCCGGTGGGGCGCCTGTCCTACGAGCAGTACTTC
CASTHPVGRLSYEQYF
>TRBV6-1|.|TRBJ2-1|few
TGTGCCAGCAGTGCGCGGGGAACCTACAATGAGCAGTTCTTC
CASSARGTYNEQFF
>TRBV6-2/TRBV6-3|.|TRBJ2-5|.
TGTGCCAGCAGTCGGGACCCTTCGGGGTTGGAGACCCAGTACTTC
CASSRDPSGLETQYF
>TRBV6-8|.|TRBJ2-7|.
TGTGCCAGCAGGGGCCTCTCGGCGGGGGAGCAGTACTTC
CASRGLSAGEQYF
>TRBV28|.|TRBJ1-3|few
TGTGCCAGCAGCGGGACACTTGGGCTAACCATATATTTT
CASSGTLGLTIYF
>TRBV27|TRBD2|TRBJ2-7|.
TGTGCCAGCCGCCCTGGACTAGCGCATACCTACGAGCAGTACTTC
CASRPGLAHTYEQYF